The 3 T cell receptor beta chains reported below all come from one sample, sequenced in a study of T cell responses to AZD1222 COVID-19 vaccine. TCRdb's table, derived via immunoSEQ multiplex PCR, lists solely in-frame clones and lacks some. The table has roughly 140,000 clones, 88% seen once. The sequenced sample was peripheral blood, obtained on day 0 of AZD1222 vaccination. The receptors were gathered from an adult in good health.

V gene TRBV30 combines with J gene TRBJ1-1; D gene unclear. CDR1 and CDR2 from the germline V gene are GTSNPN and SVGIG (reference sequence). Trimming took 3 bases from V and 4 from J, leaving 12 bases between them. CDR3 size: 13 residues. CDR3 sequence: CAWRPSGVTEAFF. CDR3 bases: TGTGCCTGGAGACCCTCGGGCGTCACTGAAGCTTTCTTT.

This chain connects TRBV6-5 to TRBJ1-1, with D uncertain. The germline gives CDR1 MNHEY, CDR2 SVGAGI. V dropped 8 bases and J dropped 10 bases, with 14 bases sitting between them. There are 11 residues in the CDR3. CDR3 DNA sequence: TGTGCCAGCTCATGGGGTAGAATAGCTTTCTTT. Its protein is CASSWGRIAFF.

The V and J genes are TRBV12-3 or TRBV12-4 and TRBJ1-1; 8 positions agree with TRBD1. CDR3 length: 13 residues. V trimming: 4 bases; J trimming: 10 bases; junction bases outside the gene matches: 8. CDR3 in DNA: TGTGCCAGCAGTTCGTTGCAGGGGGCGCGAGCTTTCTTT. It codes for CASSSLQGARAFF.